This T cell receptor beta chain was sequenced during a study of tissue T cells after allogeneic stem cell transplantation. This research-autopsy study prospectively enrolled adult allogeneic hematopoietic cell transplant recipients with steroid-refractory graft-versus-host disease. The junction had 9 bases not matched to a gene; V was cut back by 4 bases and J by 4 bases. The CDR3 is 15 amino acids. From germline, CDR1 is SGHDT and CDR2 YYEEEE. Sequencing used immunoSEQ multiplex PCR; TCRdb keeps in-frame clones, though not all of them. This sample carries some 3,200 clones, about 64% of them seen once, and the ten largest clones take roughly 22%. Regarding this clone: It may be a read error: a sequence one base away is much more abundant.

The chain links TRBV5-6 to TRBJ2-5, with TRBD2 identical over 8 bases. This receptor was identified in an older male patient with steroid-refractory graft-versus-host disease after an allogeneic stem cell transplant. Some T cells may arise from the graft donor. The sequences come from jejunal tissue, collected at autopsy. The CDR3 reads CASSVGAGGGETQYF. The CDR3, as DNA: TGTGCCAGCAGCGTGGGGGCCGGGGGGGGAGAGACCCAGTACTTC.